These 21 T cell receptor beta chains came from one sample sequenced in a study of cytomegalovirus exposure and HLA in healthy donors. A multiplex PCR was run with 60 Vbeta primers and 13 Jbeta primers. Sequencing was performed with immunoSEQ multiplex PCR; in TCRdb, only in-frame clones are kept and a portion is missing. The repertoire holds 100,000 to 150,000 clones, with more than 65% as singletons. What was sequenced was PBMCs. These receptors were obtained from a man aged 18 to 29 in good health and CMV-seropositive.

The chain recombines TRBV5-1 with TRBJ2-2, with 7 bases that match TRBD1. Germline CDR1 reads SGHRS; CDR2 reads YFSETQ. This CDR3 spans 17 amino acids. Losses at the gene ends were 1 base for V and 6 bases for J; bases not matched to a gene: 12. The DNA for the CDR3 is TGCGCCAGCAGCTTGTTTCCTGGCAGGGGGACGGCCGGGGAGCTGTTTTTT. It yields the protein CASSLFPGRGTAGELFF. Full variable domain (outside the CDR3, taken from reference TRBV5-1 and TRBJ2-2): KAGVTQTPRYLIKTRGQQVTLSCSPISGHRSVSWYQQTPGQGLQFLFEYFSETQRNKGNFPGRFSGRQFSNSRSEMNVSTLELGDSALYLCASSLFPGRGTAGELFFGEGSRLTVL.

This chain joins TRBV5-5 and TRBJ2-7; TRBD1 might be the D (6 bases). The germline V gene encodes CDR1 SGHKS and CDR2 YYEKEE (reference sequence). Trimming took off 0 bases at V and 1 base at J, with 17 bases between the two ends. The length of the CDR3 is 17 residues. CDR3 loop: CASSLVLFGTGSYEQYF. The CDR3 region has the DNA TGTGCCAGCAGCTTGGTTCTTTTTGGCACAGGGTCCTACGAGCAGTACTTC.

This chain links TRBV5-6 with TRBJ2-3; unclear D gene. The V gene's germline CDR1 is SGHDT and CDR2 YYEEEE. Between the trimmed V and J ends, which lost 4 bases and 8 bases, there was a span of 8 bases. This CDR3 has 11 amino acids. DNA of the CDR3: TGTGCCAGCAGCCTTAGTAGTACGCAGTATTTT. Translating gives CASSLSSTQYF.

This sequence joins TRBV6-1 and TRBJ1-1; D gene uncertain. Germline CDR1 reads MNHNS; CDR2 reads SASEGT. The CDR3 consists of 15 residues. The V gene lost 7 bases and the J gene lost 1 base, with 16 bases spanning the gap. For the CDR3, the DNA is TGTGCCAGCATCCCCGGGCGGGGAGGGAACACTGAAGCTTTCTTT. Translated, it gives CASIPGRGGNTEAFF.

The chain combines TRBV6-5 with TRBJ2-1; the match to TRBD2 covers 7 bases. This CDR3 has 12 amino acids. Germline V gene sequence: CDR1 MNHEY, CDR2 SVGAGI. After removal of 6 bases from V and 10 bases from J, the junction contained 6 bases not matched to a gene. The CDR3, as DNA: TGTGCCAGCAGAAAGGAAGCGGGAGAGCAGTTCTTC. This codes for CASRKEAGEQFF.

V is TRBV10-3 and J is TRBJ1-4; 12 bases align to TRBD1. The CDR3 length is 18 residues. CDR1 and CDR2 (germline): ENHRY, SYGVKD. V was clipped by 3 bases and J by 0 bases; unmatched bases: 5. This CDR3 is CAISDGDRGPATNEKLFF. For the CDR3, the DNA is TGTGCCATCAGTGACGGGGACAGGGGGCCGGCAACTAATGAAAAACTGTTTTTT.

The chain couples TRBV12-5 to TRBJ1-1; tentative D call: TRBD1 (6 bases). Germline CDR1 is LGHNT and CDR2 is FRNRAP. The CDR3 extends over 14 amino acids. V was cut by 5 bases and J by 2 bases, with 12 bases left in between. CDR3 sequence reads: CASGGRTENTEAFF. The CDR3 nucleotides are TGTGCTAGTGGTGGAAGGACAGAAAACACTGAAGCTTTCTTT.

The V gene is TRBV7-2, the J gene TRBJ2-7; 8 bases agree with TRBD2. The CDR3 covers 15 residues. Germline CDR1 SGHTA, CDR2 FQGNSA. The V and J ends lost 5 bases and 3 bases, in that order; junction bases with no gene match: 9. The DNA of the CDR3 is TGTGCCAGCAGCATAAGCGGGGGAGATGGCTACGAGCAGTACTTC. It is translated as CASSISGGDGYEQYF. Full variable domain (rest looked up from reference TRBV7-2 and TRBJ2-7): GAGVSQSPSNKVTEKGKDVELRCDPISGHTALYWYRQSLGQGLEFLIYFQGNSAPDKSGLPSDRFSAERTGGSVSTLTIQRTQQEDSAVYLCASSISGGDGYEQYFGPGTRLTVT.

Written as DNA, the CDR3 is TGTGCCAGCAGGCGTGCGGGACAGGGAAGGTATGGCTACACCTTC. This gives the protein CASRRAGQGRYGYTF. The chain couples TRBV27 to TRBJ1-2; 9 nucleotides match TRBD1. Germline V gene lookup returns CDR1 MNHEY and CDR2 SMNVEV (reference sequence). This CDR3 region has 15 residues. The ends lost 6 bases at V and 5 bases at J; junction bases unmatched: 10.

The rearrangement links TRBV9 to TRBJ1-6; 9 bases align to TRBD1. Germline trimming cut 4 bases from V and 8 bases from J; bases unmatched to any gene: 4. The CDR3 totals 14 residues. Looked up from germline, CDR1 is SGDLS and CDR2 is YYNGEE. The CDR3 here is CASSPGQGYSPLHF. The DNA for the CDR3 is TGTGCCAGCAGCCCTGGACAGGGGTATTCACCCCTCCACTTT.

The chain couples TRBV7-9 to TRBJ2-5, with unresolved D. CDR3 length: 12 residues. Germline V gene lookup returns CDR1 SEHNR and CDR2 FQNEAQ (reference sequence). V gave up 3 bases and J gave up 5 bases, with 7 bases separating them. The CDR3 spells CASSFVAETQYF. For the CDR3, the DNA is TGTGCCAGCAGCTTTGTGGCCGAGACCCAGTACTTC.

DNA of the CDR3: TGCGCGACCCGGGACAGCTCCGACGGGACTGAAGCTTTCTTT. This translates into CATRDSSDGTEAFF. The chain is built from TRBV4-3 and TRBJ1-1, with 7 nucleotides matching TRBD1. This CDR3 contains 14 residues. Germline CDR1 and CDR2: LGHNA and YSLEER.

DNA of the CDR3: TGTGCCAGCTCACAGGGGAACTACAATGAGCAGTTCTTC. This gives the protein CASSQGNYNEQFF. This rearrangement joins TRBV27 to TRBJ2-1; TRBD1 agrees at 7 bases. CDR1 and CDR2 from the germline V gene are MNHEY and SMNVEV (reference sequence). This CDR3 is 13 amino acids long. V lost 8 bases and J lost 3; bases outside the gene matches: 4.

This chain links TRBV11-2 with TRBJ1-3; D not resolved. This CDR3 region has 16 residues. Trimming pared 3 bases from V and 0 bases from J, leaving 12 bases between. Germline loops: CDR1 SGHAT, CDR2 FQNNGV. The CDR3 is CASSLVSVNSGNTIYF. The CDR3 region has the DNA TGTGCCAGCAGCTTGGTTTCGGTAAACTCTGGAAACACCATATATTTT.

The rearrangement links TRBV9 to TRBJ2-5; 7 positions agree with TRBD1. With 1 base clipped from V and 2 bases from J, the junction kept 2 bases outside the gene matches. In germline, CDR1 is SGDLS, CDR2 YYNGEE. The CDR3 covers 14 residues. The CDR3 region is CASSVSGQQETQYF. In DNA, the CDR3 is TGTGCCAGCAGCGTATCGGGACAGCAAGAGACCCAGTACTTC.

The chain uses TRBV7-9 and TRBJ1-1; TRBD1 matches 8 bases. Germline lookup yields CDR1 SEHNR and CDR2 FQNEAQ (reference sequence). This CDR3 is built from 14 residues. V gave up 7 bases and J gave up 0 bases; unmatched junction bases: 4. In nucleotides, the CDR3 is TGTGCCAGCAAGACACAGGGGGTGAACACTGAAGCTTTCTTT. As protein: CASKTQGVNTEAFF. The full variable domain, its missing parts supplied by reference TRBV7-9 and TRBJ1-1, is DTGVSQNPRHKITKRGQNVTFRCDPISEHNRLYWYRQTLGQGPEFLTYFQNEAQLEKSRLLSDRFSAERPKGSFSTLEIQRTEQGDSAMYLCASKTQGVNTEAFFGQGTRLTVV.

The V gene is TRBV5-1, the J gene TRBJ2-5; TRBD2 matches 8 bases. TRBJ2-7 explains the end of the DNA better; the J call may be wrong. The CDR3 spans 15 residues. Germline V CDR1 and CDR2: SGHRS, YFSETQ. The CDR3 DNA reads TGCGCCAGCAGCTTACTCGGCGGGGGGTCCTACGAGCAGTACTTC. This codes for CASSLLGGGSYEQYF.

CDR3 sequence (DNA): TGTGCCAGCAGCTTGGGCGGGCGATACGAGCAGTACTTC. Protein product: CASSLGGRYEQYF. J is TRBJ2-5 and V is TRBV5-6; weak D call: TRBD2 (5 bases). The DNA end is more similar to TRBJ2-7, so the J call may be wrong. The CDR3 length is 13 residues. Per germline, CDR1 SGHDT and CDR2 YYEEEE.

V is TRBV2 and J is TRBJ1-3; 7 nucleotides agree with TRBD1. This CDR3 has 12 amino acids. Germline lookup yields CDR1 SNHLY and CDR2 FYNNEI. Trimming at V came to 5 bases and at J to 12 bases, leaving 7 bases not matched to a gene. DNA for the CDR3: TGTGCCAGCAGTTATGTCGGGGACAGCATATATTTT. Protein sequence: CASSYVGDSIYF.

CDR3 sequence: CASSLDGRGGEQFF. CDR3 bases: TGTGCCAGCAGCTTAGACGGGAGGGGGGGAGAGCAGTTCTTC. This sequence joins TRBV7-9 and TRBJ2-1; 8 nucleotides line up with TRBD2. Per the germline V gene, CDR1 is SEHNR and CDR2 is FQNEAQ (reference sequence). J was trimmed by 10 bases and V by 1 base; bases with no gene match: 6. The CDR3 totals 14 residues.

J is TRBJ1-2 and V is TRBV19, with 7 bases that match TRBD1. Germline trimming cut 10 bases from V and 8 bases from J; bases unmatched to any gene: 10. The CDR3 sequence is 12 residues long. Per the germline V gene, CDR1 is LNHDA and CDR2 is SQIVND (reference sequence). This chain's CDR3 is CATQGRVEGYTF. DNA for the CDR3: TGTGCCACACAGGGGAGAGTAGAGGGCTACACCTTC.